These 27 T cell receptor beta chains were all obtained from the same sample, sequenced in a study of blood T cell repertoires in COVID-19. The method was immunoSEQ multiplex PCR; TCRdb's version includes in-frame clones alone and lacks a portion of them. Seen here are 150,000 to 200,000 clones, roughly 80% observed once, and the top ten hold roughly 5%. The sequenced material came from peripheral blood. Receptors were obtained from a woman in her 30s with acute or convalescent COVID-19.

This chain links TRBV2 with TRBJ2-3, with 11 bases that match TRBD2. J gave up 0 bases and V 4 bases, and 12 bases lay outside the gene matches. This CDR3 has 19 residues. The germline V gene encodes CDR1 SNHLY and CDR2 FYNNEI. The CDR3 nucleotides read TGTGCCAGCAGTGGACGACTAGCGGGGCTTTCTGCTAGCACAGATACGCAGTATTTT. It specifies CASSGRLAGLSASTDTQYF.

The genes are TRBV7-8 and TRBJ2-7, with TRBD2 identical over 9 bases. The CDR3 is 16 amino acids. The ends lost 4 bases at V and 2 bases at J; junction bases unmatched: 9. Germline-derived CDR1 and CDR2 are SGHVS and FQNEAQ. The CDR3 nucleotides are TGTGCCAGCAGCTCAACAATAGCGGGAGCCCCCTACGAGCAGTACTTC. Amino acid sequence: CASSSTIAGAPYEQYF. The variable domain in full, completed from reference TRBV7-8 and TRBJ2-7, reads GAGVSQSPRYKVAKRGQDVALRCDPISGHVSLFWYQQALGQGPEFLTYFQNEAQLDKSGLPSDRFFAERPEGSVSTLKIQRTQQEDSAVYLCASSSTIAGAPYEQYFGPGTRLTVT.

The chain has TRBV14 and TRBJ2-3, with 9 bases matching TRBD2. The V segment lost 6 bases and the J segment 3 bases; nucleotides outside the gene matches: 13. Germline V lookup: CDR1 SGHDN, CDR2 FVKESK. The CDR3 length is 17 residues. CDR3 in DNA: TGTGCCAGCAGTAGTTCGATTCTAGCGGGAATTACAGATACGCAGTATTTT. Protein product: CASSSSILAGITDTQYF.

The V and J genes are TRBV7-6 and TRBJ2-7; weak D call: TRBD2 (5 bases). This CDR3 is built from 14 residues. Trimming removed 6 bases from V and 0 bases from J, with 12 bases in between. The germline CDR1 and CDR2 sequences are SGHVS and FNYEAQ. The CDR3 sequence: CASRPTGNSYEQYF. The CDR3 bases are TGTGCCAGCAGACCGACGGGGAACTCCTACGAGCAGTACTTC. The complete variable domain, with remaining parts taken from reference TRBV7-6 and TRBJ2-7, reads GAGVSQSPRYKVTKRGQDVALRCDPISGHVSLYWYRQALGQGPEFLTYFNYEAQQDKSGLPNDRFSAERPEGSISTLTIQRTEQRDSAMYRCASRPTGNSYEQYFGPGTRLTVT.

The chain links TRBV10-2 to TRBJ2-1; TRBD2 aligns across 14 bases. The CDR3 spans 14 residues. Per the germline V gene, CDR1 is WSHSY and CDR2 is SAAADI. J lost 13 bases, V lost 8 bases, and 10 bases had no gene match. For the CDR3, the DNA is TGCGCCAGCGGAGAGGGGACTAGCGGGAGTGGACAGTTCTTC. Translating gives CASGEGTSGSGQFF.

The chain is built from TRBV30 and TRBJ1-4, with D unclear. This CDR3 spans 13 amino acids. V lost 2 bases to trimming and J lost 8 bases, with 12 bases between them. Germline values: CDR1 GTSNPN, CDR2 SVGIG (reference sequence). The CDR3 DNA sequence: TGTGCCTGGAGTAGGCGGGGAGGCGAAAAACTGTTTTTT. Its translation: CAWSRRGGEKLFF.

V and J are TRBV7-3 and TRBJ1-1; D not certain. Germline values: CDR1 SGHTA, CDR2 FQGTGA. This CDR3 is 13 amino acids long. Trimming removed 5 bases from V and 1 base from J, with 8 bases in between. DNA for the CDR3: TGTGCCAGCAGCCTCAAGAGGAACACTGAAGCTTTCTTT. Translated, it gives CASSLKRNTEAFF.

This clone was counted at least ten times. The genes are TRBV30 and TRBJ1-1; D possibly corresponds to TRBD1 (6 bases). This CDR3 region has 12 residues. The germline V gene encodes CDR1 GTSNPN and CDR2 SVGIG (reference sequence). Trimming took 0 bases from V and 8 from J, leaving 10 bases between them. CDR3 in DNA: TGTGCCTGGAGTGTACAGGGATCCGAAGCTTTCTTT. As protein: CAWSVQGSEAFF.

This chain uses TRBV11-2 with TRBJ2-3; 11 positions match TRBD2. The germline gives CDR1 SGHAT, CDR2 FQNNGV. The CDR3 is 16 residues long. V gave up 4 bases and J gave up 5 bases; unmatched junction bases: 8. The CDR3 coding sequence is TGTGCCAGCAGCTCGGATGATAGCGGGAGGGGAGATACGCAGTATTTT. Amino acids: CASSSDDSGRGDTQYF.

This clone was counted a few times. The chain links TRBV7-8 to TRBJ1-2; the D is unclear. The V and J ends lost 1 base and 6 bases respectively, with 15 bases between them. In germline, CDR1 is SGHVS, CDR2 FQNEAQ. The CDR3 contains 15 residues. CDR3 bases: TGTGCCAGCAGCTTAGGGTCTAGGACTGATCATGGCTACACCTTC. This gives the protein CASSLGSRTDHGYTF.

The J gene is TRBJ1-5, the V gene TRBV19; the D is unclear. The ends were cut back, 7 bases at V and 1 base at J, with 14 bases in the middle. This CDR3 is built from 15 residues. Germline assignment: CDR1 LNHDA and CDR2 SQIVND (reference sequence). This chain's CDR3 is CASTPWMESNQPQHF. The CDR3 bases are TGTGCCAGTACCCCTTGGATGGAGAGCAATCAGCCCCAGCATTTT.

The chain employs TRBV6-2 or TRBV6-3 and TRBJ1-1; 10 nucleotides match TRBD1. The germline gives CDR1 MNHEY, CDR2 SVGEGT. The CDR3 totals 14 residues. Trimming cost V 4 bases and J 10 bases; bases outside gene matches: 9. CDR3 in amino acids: CASSSVGGTGVAFF. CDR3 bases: TGTGCCAGCAGTTCGGTAGGAGGGACAGGGGTAGCTTTCTTT.

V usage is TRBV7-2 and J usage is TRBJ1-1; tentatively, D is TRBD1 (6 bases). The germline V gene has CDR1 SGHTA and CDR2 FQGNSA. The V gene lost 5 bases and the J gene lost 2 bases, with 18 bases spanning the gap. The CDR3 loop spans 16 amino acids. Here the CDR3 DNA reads TGTGCCAGCAGCCCAGACGGGGGGGCGGTAAACACTGAAGCTTTCTTT. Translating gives CASSPDGGAVNTEAFF. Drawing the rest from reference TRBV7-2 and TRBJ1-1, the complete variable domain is GAGVSQSPSNKVTEKGKDVELRCDPISGHTALYWYRQSLGQGLEFLIYFQGNSAPDKSGLPSDRFSAERTGGSVSTLTIQRTQQEDSAVYLCASSPDGGAVNTEAFFGQGTRLTVV.

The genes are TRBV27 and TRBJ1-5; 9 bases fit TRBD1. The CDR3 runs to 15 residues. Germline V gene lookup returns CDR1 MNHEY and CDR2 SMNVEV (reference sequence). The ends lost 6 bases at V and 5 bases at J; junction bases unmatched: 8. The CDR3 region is CASSEQGARDQPQHF. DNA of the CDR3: TGTGCCAGCAGCGAACAGGGGGCGAGGGATCAGCCCCAGCATTTT.

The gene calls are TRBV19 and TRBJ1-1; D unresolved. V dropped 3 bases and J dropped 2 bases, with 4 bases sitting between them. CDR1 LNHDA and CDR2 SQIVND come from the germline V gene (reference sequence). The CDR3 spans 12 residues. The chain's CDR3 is CASSILNTEAFF. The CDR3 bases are TGTGCCAGTAGTATCCTCAACACTGAAGCTTTCTTT.

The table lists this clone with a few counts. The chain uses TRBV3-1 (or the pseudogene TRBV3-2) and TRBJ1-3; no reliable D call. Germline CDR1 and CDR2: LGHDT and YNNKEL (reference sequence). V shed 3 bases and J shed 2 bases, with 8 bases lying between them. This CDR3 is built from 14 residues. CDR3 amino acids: CASSQGAAGNTIYF. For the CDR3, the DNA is TGTGCCAGCAGCCAGGGAGCGGCTGGAAACACCATATATTTT.

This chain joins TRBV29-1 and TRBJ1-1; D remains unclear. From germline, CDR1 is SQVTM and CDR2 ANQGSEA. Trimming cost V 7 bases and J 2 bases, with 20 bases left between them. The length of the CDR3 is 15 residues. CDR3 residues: CSAVPWAASNTEAFF. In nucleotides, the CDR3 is TGCAGCGCCGTCCCCTGGGCAGCCAGCAACACTGAAGCTTTCTTT.

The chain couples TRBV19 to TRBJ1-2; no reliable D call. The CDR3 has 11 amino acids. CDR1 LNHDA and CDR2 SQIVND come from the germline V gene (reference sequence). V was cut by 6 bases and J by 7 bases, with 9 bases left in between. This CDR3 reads CASSLASGYTF. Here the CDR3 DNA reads TGTGCCAGTAGCCTCGCGAGTGGCTACACCTTC.

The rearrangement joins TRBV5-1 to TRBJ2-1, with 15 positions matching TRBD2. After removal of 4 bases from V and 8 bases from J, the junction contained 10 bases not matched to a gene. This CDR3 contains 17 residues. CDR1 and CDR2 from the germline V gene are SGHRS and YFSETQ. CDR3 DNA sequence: TGCGCCAGCAGCCGGAGGACTAGCGGGGGGGTTCAGGATGAGCAGTTCTTC. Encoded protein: CASSRRTSGGVQDEQFF. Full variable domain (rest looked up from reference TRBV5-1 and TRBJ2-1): KAGVTQTPRYLIKTRGQQVTLSCSPISGHRSVSWYQQTPGQGLQFLFEYFSETQRNKGNFPGRFSGRQFSNSRSEMNVSTLELGDSALYLCASSRRTSGGVQDEQFFGPGTRLTVL.

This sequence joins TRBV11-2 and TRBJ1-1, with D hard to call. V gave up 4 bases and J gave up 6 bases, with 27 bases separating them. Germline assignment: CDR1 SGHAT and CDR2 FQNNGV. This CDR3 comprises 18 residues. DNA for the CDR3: TGTGCCAGCAGCTATCCCCTAGCATCCGGGGAGATAGTCGCTGAAGCTTTCTTT. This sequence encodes CASSYPLASGEIVAEAFF.

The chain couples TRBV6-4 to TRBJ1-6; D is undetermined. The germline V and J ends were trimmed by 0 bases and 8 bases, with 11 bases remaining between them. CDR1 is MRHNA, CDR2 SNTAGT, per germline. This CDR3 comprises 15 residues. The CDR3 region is CASSDSLNGDSPLHF. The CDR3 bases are TGTGCCAGCAGTGACTCCTTGAACGGAGATTCACCCCTCCACTTT.

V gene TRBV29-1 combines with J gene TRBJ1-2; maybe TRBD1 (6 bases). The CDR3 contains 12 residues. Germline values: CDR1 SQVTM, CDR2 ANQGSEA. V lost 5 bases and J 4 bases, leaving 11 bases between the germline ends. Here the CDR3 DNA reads TGCAGCGTTTTGGGGGGGGCCTATGGCTACACCTTC. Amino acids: CSVLGGAYGYTF.

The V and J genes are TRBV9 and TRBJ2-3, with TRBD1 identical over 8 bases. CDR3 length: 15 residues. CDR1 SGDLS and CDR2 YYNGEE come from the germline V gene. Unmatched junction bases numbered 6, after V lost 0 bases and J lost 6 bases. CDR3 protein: CASSVVAGGDDTQYF. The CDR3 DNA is TGTGCCAGCAGCGTAGTGGCAGGGGGCGATGATACGCAGTATTTT.

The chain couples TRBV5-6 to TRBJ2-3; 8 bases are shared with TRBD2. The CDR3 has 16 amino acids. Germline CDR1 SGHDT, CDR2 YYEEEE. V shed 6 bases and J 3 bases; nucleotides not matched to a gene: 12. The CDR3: CASTQLVREGTDTQYF. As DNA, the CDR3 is TGTGCCAGCACCCAACTCGTACGGGAGGGAACAGATACGCAGTATTTT.

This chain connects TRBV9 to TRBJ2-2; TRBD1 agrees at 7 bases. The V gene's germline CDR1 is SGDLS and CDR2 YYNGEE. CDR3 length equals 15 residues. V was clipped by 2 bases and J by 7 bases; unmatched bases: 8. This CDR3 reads CASSVETGAVGELFF. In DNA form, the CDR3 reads TGTGCCAGCAGCGTCGAAACAGGGGCGGTCGGGGAGCTGTTTTTT.

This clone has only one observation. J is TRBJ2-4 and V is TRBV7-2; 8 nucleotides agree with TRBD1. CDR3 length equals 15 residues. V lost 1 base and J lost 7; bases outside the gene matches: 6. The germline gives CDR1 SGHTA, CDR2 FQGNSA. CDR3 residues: CASSLGDRRGNIQYF. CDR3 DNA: TGTGCCAGCAGCTTAGGGGACAGGAGGGGGAACATTCAGTACTTC.

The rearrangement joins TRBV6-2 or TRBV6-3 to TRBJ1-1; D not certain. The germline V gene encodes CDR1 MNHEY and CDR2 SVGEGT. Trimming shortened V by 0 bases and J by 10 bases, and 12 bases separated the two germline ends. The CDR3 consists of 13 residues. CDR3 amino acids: CASSYSSPGGAFF. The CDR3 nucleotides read TGTGCCAGCAGTTACTCGTCTCCCGGCGGAGCTTTCTTT.